The clone carrying this TCR beta chain appeared many times. Its antigen is undetermined. This entry comes from a study of T-cell reconstitution after alpha-beta-depleted transplantation in children. A library of TCRbeta sequences, prepared with unique molecular identifiers, was generated. Via MiXCR, TCRdb re-called the PCR reads, giving one row per CDR3 protein. The sample includes more than 85,000 distinct CDR3 sequences, approximately 8% of them seen just once. Overall study results and limits: One year after transplant, T-cell counts and diversity came mostly from newly produced T cells. Surviving thymic progenitors and recipient T cells were the source of high TCRbeta diversity at day 60 in some patients. After transplant, at about two months, alpha-beta T cells were reportedly derived from several hundred expanded graft clones.

This specimen consisted of PBMCs, obtained before TCRalphabeta/CD19-depleted stem cell transplant. This sequence originates from a boy aged 2 to 9 with acute lymphoblastic leukemia, due to receive a stem cell transplant.

In DNA, the CDR3 is TGCAGTGCTAGGTCAGGGGGCGTCGGTCAGCCCCAGCATTTT. This gives the protein CSARSGGVGQPQHF. The chain uses TRBV20-1 and TRBJ1-5, with 8 bases identical to TRBD1. There are 14 residues in the CDR3. Trimming cost V 3 bases and J 6 bases; bases outside gene matches: 7. From germline, CDR1 is DFQATT and CDR2 SNEGSKA (reference sequence).